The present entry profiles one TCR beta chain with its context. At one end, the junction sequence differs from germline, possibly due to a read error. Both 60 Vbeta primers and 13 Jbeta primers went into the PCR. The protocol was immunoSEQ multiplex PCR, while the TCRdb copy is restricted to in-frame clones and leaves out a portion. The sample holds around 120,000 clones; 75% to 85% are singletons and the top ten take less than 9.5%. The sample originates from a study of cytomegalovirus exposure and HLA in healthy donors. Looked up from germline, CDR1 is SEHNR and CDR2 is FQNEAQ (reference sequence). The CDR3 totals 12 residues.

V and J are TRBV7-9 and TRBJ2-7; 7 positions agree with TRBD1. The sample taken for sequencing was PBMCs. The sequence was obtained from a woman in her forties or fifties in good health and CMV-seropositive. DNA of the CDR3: TGTTCCAGTCGAGGGGGCCTCTACGAGCAGTACTTC. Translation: CSSRGGLYEQYF.